This TCR beta chain was documented in a study of blood T cell repertoires in COVID-19. Measured with immunoSEQ multiplex PCR; TCRdb has only the in-frame clones, and not every one. The data show almost 400,000 clones, roughly nine tenths seen once. The germline CDR1 and CDR2 sequences are MNHEY and SVGAGI. J lost 7 bases, V lost 6 bases, and 10 bases had no gene match. The CDR3 runs 14 residues. The TCR sequence derives from a woman in her thirties who had recovered from COVID-19. V gene TRBV6-5 combines with J gene TRBJ1-2, with 8 bases aligning to TRBD1. Material for sequencing was PBMCs or T cells enriched from blood (not recorded which). CDR3 DNA sequence: TGTGCCAGCAGGCCACCAGGGGGCCGGGCTGGCTACACCTTC. This codes for CASRPPGGRAGYTF.